This T cell receptor (beta chain) emerged from a study of cytomegalovirus exposure and HLA in healthy donors. About this clone itself: Its antigen remains unidentified.

Findings and caveats of the study: Sequences of the TCR beta chain were said to predict the HLA-A and HLA-B alleles of most subjects accurately. The study put some 150 TCR beta chains on its list as cytomegalovirus-associated.

PCR primers comprised 60 Vbeta and 13 Jbeta primers. Clones were read by immunoSEQ multiplex PCR, and TCRdb kept only the in-frame ones, dropping some. This sample has about 67,000 clones, with approximately 67% found just once. V lost 3 bases and J lost 2, with 8 bases in between. Germline-derived CDR1 and CDR2 are LNHDA and SQIVND (reference sequence). The CDR3 has 13 residues. Donors sampled were nominally healthy, though unrecorded immune exposures were likely. The chain couples TRBV19 to TRBJ2-7; no clear D. Source material: PBMCs. This clonotype was sampled from a woman aged 30 to 39 in good health and CMV-seronegative. This CDR3 is CASSITAAYEQYF. The CDR3 bases are TGTGCCAGTAGTATCACAGCAGCCTACGAGCAGTACTTC.